This TCR beta chain was sequenced during a study of cytomegalovirus exposure and HLA in healthy donors. Of note for this clone: Its antigen remains unknown.

Trimming pared 3 bases from V and 0 bases from J, leaving 12 bases between. CDR1 and CDR2 (germline): PRHDT, FYEKMQ (reference sequence). The CDR3 is made up of 15 amino acids. Study-wide results and caveats: TCR beta V segments were, for the most part, productive about 87% or about 30% of the time in an earlier analysis.

The primer mix had 60 Vbeta and 13 Jbeta primers. Measured with immunoSEQ multiplex PCR; TCRdb has only the in-frame clones, and not every one. The table lists approximately 140,000 clones, roughly 72% of them singletons. This receptor was taken from a man between 35 and 55 years old in good health and CMV-seronegative. The chain has TRBV13 and TRBJ2-7; D is uncertain. Source material: PBMCs. CDR3 sequence reads: CASSFQAQSSYEQYF. The CDR3 DNA reads TGTGCCAGCAGCTTTCAAGCGCAGAGCTCCTACGAGCAGTACTTC.